This passage covers 4 T cell receptor beta chains from one sample sequenced in a study of cytomegalovirus exposure and HLA in healthy donors. A multiplex PCR was run with 60 Vbeta primers and 13 Jbeta primers. Profiled with immunoSEQ multiplex PCR; TCRdb holds only in-frame clones, not every one. The sample has about 160,000 clones, under 85% seen once. What was sequenced was PBMCs. The origin of the receptors is a woman in her twenties or thirties in good health and CMV-seronegative.

The V and J genes are TRBV30 and TRBJ1-1, with D tentatively TRBD1 (5 bases). The CDR3 is 14 amino acids. V was clipped by 3 bases and J by 5 bases, with 16 bases between them. The V gene's germline CDR1 is GTSNPN and CDR2 SVGIG (reference sequence). The CDR3 is CAWSSRAVRTEAFF. The CDR3 region has the DNA TGTGCCTGGAGCTCCAGGGCCGTGAGGACTGAAGCTTTCTTT.

The genes are TRBV18 and TRBJ2-3; 7 bases line up with TRBD2. Germline V lookup: CDR1 KGHSH, CDR2 LQKENI. Trimming took 5 bases from V and 3 from J; bases not matched to a gene: 8. There are 15 residues in the CDR3. The CDR3 DNA sequence: TGTGCCAGCTCAGGTACTAGCGTGGAGACAGATACGCAGTATTTT. This gives the protein CASSGTSVETDTQYF.

In this sample, this clone turned up a few times. This chain joins TRBV28 and TRBJ1-2; D gene unclear. Trimming left V 6 bases short and J 4 bases short, with 12 bases between. CDR3 length equals 13 residues. CDR1 is MDHEN, CDR2 SYDVKM, per germline. The CDR3 nucleotides are TGTGCCAGCAGGCCCCCGGCGGTCTATGGCTACACCTTC. The encoded protein is CASRPPAVYGYTF.

This chain connects TRBV28 to TRBJ1-1; D is uncertain. The CDR3 is 13 amino acids. Germline CDR1 reads MDHEN; CDR2 reads SYDVKM. The germline V and J ends were trimmed by 4 bases and 4 bases, with 10 bases remaining between them. The CDR3 loop is CASSSGVGTEAFF. The CDR3 DNA follows: TGTGCCAGCAGTTCCGGGGTAGGCACTGAAGCTTTCTTT.